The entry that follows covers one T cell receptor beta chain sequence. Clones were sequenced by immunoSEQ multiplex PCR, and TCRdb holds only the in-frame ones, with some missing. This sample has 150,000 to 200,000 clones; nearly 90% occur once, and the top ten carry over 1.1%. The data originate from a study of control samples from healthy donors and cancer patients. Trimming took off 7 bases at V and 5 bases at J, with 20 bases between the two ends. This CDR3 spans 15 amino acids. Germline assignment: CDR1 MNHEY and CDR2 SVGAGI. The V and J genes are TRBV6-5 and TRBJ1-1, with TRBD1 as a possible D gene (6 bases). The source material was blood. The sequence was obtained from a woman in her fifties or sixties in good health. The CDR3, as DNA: TGTGCCAGCACGATTAGGGGGGGTCAGGGGACTGAAGCTTTCTTT. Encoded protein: CASTIRGGQGTEAFF.